The next 18 T cell receptor beta chains were all read from a single sample in a study of cytomegalovirus exposure and HLA in healthy donors. PCR used 60 Vbeta primers and 13 Jbeta primers. This table comes from immunoSEQ multiplex PCR, and its TCRdb copy is limited to in-frame clones, with some not included. The data contain about 130,000 clones, 80% of them singletons. Sequenced sample: PBMCs. The receptors originated from a human donor in good health.

This clone has a handful of counts. This chain uses TRBV6-5 with TRBJ1-6, with D tentatively TRBD1 (6 bases). The CDR3 spans 13 residues. Trimming pared 2 bases from V and 12 bases from J, leaving 11 bases between. Germline CDR1 is MNHEY and CDR2 is SVGAGI. DNA of the CDR3: TGTGCCAGCAGTTACAGGACAGATTTACCCCTCCACTTT. This encodes CASSYRTDLPLHF.

The chain combines TRBV7-9 with TRBJ1-1, with 7 bases lining up with TRBD1. The length of the CDR3 is 15 residues. CDR1 is SEHNR and CDR2 is FQNEAQ in the germline V gene (reference sequence). The junction had 8 bases not matched to a gene; V was cut back by 5 bases and J by 2 bases. The CDR3 here is CASSQRGGSNTEAFF. In DNA form, the CDR3 reads TGTGCCAGCAGCCAGAGAGGGGGCTCAAACACTGAAGCTTTCTTT.

This clone was found a few times. The genes are TRBV4-1 and TRBJ1-6, with D possibly matching TRBD1 (5 bases). V was pared by 1 base and J by 5 bases, with 6 bases between. CDR3 size: 14 residues. CDR1 and CDR2 from the germline V gene are MGHRA and YSYEKL. The CDR3 protein is CASSQAGNNSPLHF. The CDR3 DNA reads TGCGCCAGCAGCCAAGCAGGGAATAATTCACCCCTCCACTTT.

The CDR3 DNA follows: TGTGCCAGCAGCCCGTGGACAGGGGGAACGGGTGAGCAGTTCTTC. Translated, it gives CASSPWTGGTGEQFF. The chain joins TRBV11-3 to TRBJ2-1; TRBD1 aligns across 10 bases. The CDR3 runs to 15 residues. Germline CDR1 and CDR2: SGHNT and YENEEA. Trimming took 5 bases from V and 9 from J; bases not matched to a gene: 10.

The chain is built from TRBV5-6 and TRBJ1-3; the match to TRBD1 covers 9 bases. Germline lookup yields CDR1 SGHDT and CDR2 YYEEEE. This CDR3 contains 17 residues. J gave up 0 bases and V 4 bases, and 8 bases lay outside the gene matches. CDR3 amino acids: CASSGYRGPSSGNTIYF. The DNA of the CDR3 is TGTGCCAGCAGCGGTTACAGGGGGCCAAGCTCTGGAAACACCATATATTTT.

The V call is TRBV5-6, the J call TRBJ2-1; 7 bases agree with TRBD2. The CDR3 length is 15 residues. Germline V gives CDR1 SGHDT, CDR2 YYEEEE. V shed 2 bases, J shed 8 bases, and the junction held 10 bases outside the gene matches. Here the CDR3 reads CASSLYGGTTHEQFF. CDR3 in DNA: TGTGCCAGCAGCTTATATGGGGGGACTACCCATGAGCAGTTCTTC. The variable domain in full, completed from reference TRBV5-6 and TRBJ2-1, reads DAGVTQSPTHLIKTRGQQVTLRCSPKSGHDTVSWYQQALGQGPQFIFQYYEEEERQRGNFPDRFSGHQFPNYSSELNVNALLLGDSALYLCASSLYGGTTHEQFFGPGTRLTVL.

V gene TRBV19 combines with J gene TRBJ2-7, with D perhaps matching TRBD2 (6 bases). This CDR3 contains 14 residues. The germline V and J ends were trimmed by 2 bases and 5 bases, with 13 bases remaining between them. Germline CDR1 LNHDA, CDR2 SQIVND (reference sequence). The CDR3 coding sequence is TGTGCCAGTAGTATAACGGCGGGGTCTAACGAGCAGTACTTC. The encoded protein is CASSITAGSNEQYF.

This chain uses TRBV19 with TRBJ1-5; the D is unclear. The CDR3 covers 12 residues. Germline CDR1 LNHDA, CDR2 SQIVND (reference sequence). Between the trimmed V and J ends, which lost 5 bases and 6 bases, there was a span of 8 bases. The CDR3 spells CASSAAAQPQHF. Here the CDR3 DNA reads TGTGCCAGTAGTGCCGCGGCTCAGCCCCAGCATTTT.

The chain uses TRBV29-1 and TRBJ2-5; maybe TRBD1 (6 bases). Trimming shortened V by 6 bases and J by 5 bases, and 16 bases separated the two germline ends. The CDR3 loop spans 13 amino acids. CDR1 and CDR2 (germline): SQVTM, ANQGSEA. The CDR3 DNA reads as TGCAGCGTCGGCAGGGGTACCGTTGAGACCCAGTACTTC. Amino acids: CSVGRGTVETQYF.

This chain uses TRBV5-6 with TRBJ1-4, with D unresolved. Trimming cost V 0 bases and J 7 bases, with 13 bases left between them. This CDR3 contains 15 residues. Germline V gene sequence: CDR1 SGHDT, CDR2 YYEEEE. For the CDR3, the DNA is TGTGCCAGCAGCTTGGCCGGGTGGGGAGGTGAAAAACTGTTTTTT. Translated, it gives CASSLAGWGGEKLFF. Full variable domain (remainder filled in from reference TRBV5-6 and TRBJ1-4): DAGVTQSPTHLIKTRGQQVTLRCSPKSGHDTVSWYQQALGQGPQFIFQYYEEEERQRGNFPDRFSGHQFPNYSSELNVNALLLGDSALYLCASSLAGWGGEKLFFGSGTQLSVL.

This sequence joins TRBV7-3 and TRBJ2-3; the match to TRBD2 covers 12 bases. The CDR3 runs to 16 residues. CDR1 and CDR2 (germline): SGHTA, FQGTGA. The V segment lost 5 bases and the J segment 1 base; nucleotides outside the gene matches: 4. The CDR3 sequence: CASSPWTSGGTDTQYF. CDR3 in DNA: TGTGCCAGCAGCCCCTGGACTAGCGGGGGCACAGATACGCAGTATTTT.

The chain has TRBV19 and TRBJ1-1, with D possibly matching TRBD1 (5 bases). Trimming stripped 6 bases from V and 4 bases from J, with 15 bases between. CDR1 LNHDA and CDR2 SQIVND come from the germline V gene (reference sequence). CDR3 length: 14 residues. The CDR3 region is CASSSWGAATEAFF. The CDR3 coding sequence is TGTGCCAGTAGCAGCTGGGGCGCAGCCACTGAAGCTTTCTTT. The full variable domain, completed using reference TRBV19 and TRBJ1-1, is DGGITQSPKYLFRKEGQNVTLSCEQNLNHDAMYWYRQDPGQGLRLIYYSQIVNDFQKGDIAEGYSVSREKKESFPLTVTSAQKNPTAFYLCASSSWGAATEAFFGQGTRLTVV.

V is TRBV7-6 and J is TRBJ1-5; D may be TRBD1 (6 bases). Germline V gives CDR1 SGHVS, CDR2 FNYEAQ. Trimming cost V 3 bases and J 4 bases, with 25 bases left between them. The length of the CDR3 is 19 residues. CDR3 DNA sequence: TGTGCCAGCAGCTTGAAGGCACCGGGGGGGCAGGGAAAAAATCAGCCCCAGCATTTT. It is translated as CASSLKAPGGQGKNQPQHF.

The rearrangement joins TRBV6-5 to TRBJ1-5, with 7 bases fitting TRBD1. The length of the CDR3 is 15 residues. Trimming removed 6 bases from V and 4 bases from J; junction bases left unmatched: 9. Germline V gene lookup returns CDR1 MNHEY and CDR2 SVGAGI. In DNA form, the CDR3 reads TGTGCCAGCAGGGGAACAGGGGTCTATAATCAGCCCCAGCATTTT. Its protein is CASRGTGVYNQPQHF.

This clone was detected only once. This chain connects TRBV9 to TRBJ2-3, with TRBD1 identical over 7 bases. The CDR3 sequence is 15 residues long. V gave up 0 bases and J gave up 5 bases; unmatched junction bases: 6. The germline V gene has CDR1 SGDLS and CDR2 YYNGEE. Here the CDR3 DNA reads TGTGCCAGCAGCGTAGAATTGACAGGGATAGATACGCAGTATTTT. Its protein product is CASSVELTGIDTQYF.

This clone was observed a few times. V is TRBV27 and J is TRBJ1-1; 7 positions agree with TRBD1. V trimming: 9 bases; J trimming: 7 bases; junction bases outside the gene matches: 14. There are 14 residues in the CDR3. CDR1 is MNHEY and CDR2 is SMNVEV in the germline V gene (reference sequence). CDR3 DNA sequence: TGTGCCAGTCGCGACCGGGACAGAGCCCATGAAGCTTTCTTT. It translates to CASRDRDRAHEAFF.

This clone was detected only a few times. The chain carries TRBV6-4 and TRBJ2-7, with D possibly being TRBD2 (6 bases). Germline assignment: CDR1 MRHNA and CDR2 SNTAGT. The V and J ends lost 6 bases and 0 bases respectively, with 15 bases between them. This CDR3 is 15 amino acids long. The CDR3 DNA follows: TGTGCCAGCAGAAAGCCGGGAGTCTCCTCCTACGAGCAGTACTTC. This translates into CASRKPGVSSYEQYF.

The genes are TRBV7-2 and TRBJ2-5; 7 positions match TRBD2. The germline gives CDR1 SGHTA, CDR2 FQGNSA. With V trimmed by 2 bases and J by 7 bases, 10 bases remained unmatched. The CDR3 spans 15 residues. The CDR3 reads CASSLYLGEGATQYF. The CDR3 DNA reads as TGTGCCAGCAGCTTATACCTAGGGGAGGGAGCGACCCAGTACTTC.